This TCR beta chain derives from a study of blood T cell repertoires in COVID-19 (dated by TCRdb to the early 2020s). Study-level background: Collaborator samples came from the United States, Italy and Spain and covered acute and convalescent phases of COVID-19. The material from the prospective study consisted of cDNA or gDNA derived from T cells, B-cell-depleted T cells, or PBMCs. The dataset comprised deeply sampled blood TCRbeta repertoires from subjects exposed to, actively infected with, or recovered from COVID-19. The repertoires were made available in a free public database intended to serve as a resource for research on the immune response to SARS-CoV-2. The samples were drawn from two sources: the first 160 participants of the ongoing ImmuneRACE study, and approximately 1,300 subjects contributed by 6 global collaborators. The sample metadata nearly always contained a de-identified subject ID, COVID-19 status, age in years and sex. Where available, HLA class I and class II types were taken from metadata supplied by the sample provider and were not determined by assay-based typing. On the study overall, not on this receptor specifically: The amount of clinical and demographic metadata varied by source and participant and was provided uncurated.

Collaborating institutions collected whole blood in K2EDTA tubes following their own protocols. For TCRbeta analysis, collaborator samples were shipped as frozen whole blood, as isolated PBMCs, or as DNA extracted from either sample type. This clone was seen a handful of times. Which antigen it targets is not known. There are no base qualities to consult, and no much larger clone falls within one base. The immunoSEQ Assay, a bias-controlled multiplex PCR, was used to amplify TCRbeta CDR3 regions from genomic DNA. In the authors' own workflow: The number of nucleated cells in each sample was estimated by amplification of reference gene primers within the assay. To quantify the absolute abundance of each unique TCRbeta CDR3 rearrangement, sequence reads were collapsed and filtered. For each sample, productive Simpson clonality was calculated by taking the square root of Simpson's diversity index across productive rearrangements. TCRdb provides this immuneACCESS table in a form limited to in-frame rearrangements. Some clones are lacking; in checked studies, under half of them reflect an unresolved V gene, and why the rest are absent is not known. V, J and clone size derive from that table, while D and trimming were established from the DNA sequence. This sample gives tens of thousands of clones in total; approximately 80% of them show up just once. The top ten clonotypes cover approximately 2.5% of the sample.

Deletion took 4 bases off V and 4 bases off J, with a span of 18 bases between the germline ends. The CDR1 and CDR2 encoded by the germline V gene (reference sequence) are SGHNT and YYREEE. From the cysteine through the phenylalanine, the CDR3 covers 15 amino acids. Of all the DNA, just the CDR3 is kept, 45 bases in frame from base 1. This clonotype was obtained from a man older than 75 with active or convalescent COVID-19. The sequenced sample was peripheral blood. This chain joins TRBV5-4 to TRBJ2-7, with a weak D call of TRBD2 (5 bases match). The CDR3 protein sequence reads: CASSASAGLGYEQYF. The DNA reads as follows: TGTGCCAGCAGCGCCTCCGCGGGCCTGGGGTACGAGCAGTACTTC.